These T cell receptor beta chains were read from a single sample in a study of CD8+CD57+ T cells in acquired aplastic anemia. Using its own MiXCR run on the reads, TCRdb lists one record per CDR3 protein. The sample shows about 150,000 distinct CDR3 sequences, around 47% of them seen only once. Sequencing input: sorted CD4+, CD8+, or CD8+CD57+ T cells (not recorded which) from PBMCs. These receptors were collected from a human donor with aplastic anemia. The CDR3 runs from the conserved cysteine through the conserved F or W. The D gene is left open where the match is weak. Clone size is stated in some rows and not others, as once, few, many or a class when expanded.

cdr3_length	clone_size	v_call	j_call	d_call	cdr3_aa	cdr3_nt
13	.	TRBV2	TRBJ1-6	.	CASIGAANSPLHF	TGTGCCAGCATCGGGGCGGCTAATTCACCCCTCCACTTT
13	.	TRBV20-1	TRBJ2-3	TRBD2	CSTLSGGRDTQYF	TGCAGCACTTTAAGCGGGGGGAGAGATACGCAGTATTTT
14	few	TRBV20-1	TRBJ1-2	.	CSASPYTGTGGYIF	TGCAGTGCTAGTCCCTACACAGGGACGGGCGGCTACATCTTC
13	.	TRBV11-2	TRBJ1-4	.	CASSPGDGEKLFF	TGTGCCAGCAGCCCAGGGGACGGTGAAAAACTGTTTTTT
14	once	TRBV2	TRBJ1-1	.	CASRHREGDTEAFF	TGTGCCAGCAGGCACAGGGAGGGCGACACTGAAGCTTTCTTT
16	.	TRBV11-2	TRBJ1-6	.	CASSFFEGGPNSPLHF	TGTGCCAGCAGCTTTTTTGAGGGCGGTCCGAATTCACCCCTCCACTTT
13	many	TRBV12-3/TRBV12-4	TRBJ1-1	.	CASNLQGNTEAFF	TGTGCCAGCAACCTTCAGGGAAACACTGAAGCTTTCTTT
17	.	TRBV11-2	TRBJ1-2	.	CASSLDVNRRANYGYTF	TGTGCCAGCAGCTTGGACGTCAACAGGAGAGCTAACTATGGCTACACCTTC
13	.	TRBV20-1	TRBJ2-7	TRBD2	CSAILAGFYEQYF	TGCAGTGCTATTCTAGCGGGGTTTTACGAGCAGTACTTC
14	.	TRBV29-1	TRBJ2-2	TRBD2	CSALAGGPSGELFF	TGCAGCGCCTTAGCGGGGGGGCCTTCCGGGGAGCTGTTTTTT
14	many	TRBV6-1	TRBJ1-2	.	CASSELRTAYGYTF	TGTGCCAGCAGTGAACTCAGGACAGCATATGGCTACACCTTC
11	.	TRBV20-1	TRBJ2-4	.	CSAPTGNIQYF	TGCAGTGCTCCCACTGGGAACATTCAGTACTTC
16	many	TRBV19	TRBJ1-4	.	CASSIGGIATNEKLFF	TGTGCCAGTAGTATCGGAGGAATCGCAACTAATGAAAAACTGTTTTTT
13	many	TRBV5-4	TRBJ1-3	.	CASSLVDGNTIYF	TGTGCCAGCAGCTTGGTCGATGGGAACACCATATATTTT
12	.	TRBV19	TRBJ1-2	.	CASSQGGYGYTF	TGTGCCAGTAGCCAGGGAGGATATGGCTACACCTTC
14	.	TRBV19	TRBJ1-2	.	CTSSIDPQHFGYTF	TGTACCAGTAGTATAGATCCCCAGCATTTCGGCTACACCTTC
14	many	TRBV20-1	TRBJ2-3	.	CSALATVLTDTQYF	TGCAGTGCCCTCGCCACAGTCCTCACAGATACGCAGTATTTT
13	many	TRBV20-1	TRBJ2-3	.	CSAHGAGTDTQYF	TGCAGTGCTCATGGGGCCGGCACAGATACGCAGTATTTT
15	many	TRBV6-5	TRBJ2-5	TRBD2	CASSAASGRRETQYF	TGTGCCAGCAGTGCCGCTAGCGGGAGAAGGGAAACCCAGTACTTC
13	many	TRBV7-2	TRBJ2-7	.	CASSARDDYEQYF	TGTGCCAGCAGCGCCCGGGACGACTACGAGCAGTACTTC
14	.	TRBV19	TRBJ1-2	TRBD1	CASRSGTGGDGYTF	TGTGCCAGTAGAAGCGGGACAGGGGGCGATGGCTACACCTTC
14	few	TRBV10-3	TRBJ1-2	TRBD1	CASSTGGGSAGYTF	TGTGCCAGCAGTACAGGGGGCGGATCTGCGGGCTACACCTTC
15	.	TRBV9	TRBJ1-2	.	CASSPPQEGYYGYTF	TGTGCCAGCAGCCCCCCCCAAGAGGGCTACTATGGCTACACCTTC
16	many	TRBV19	TRBJ2-3	.	CASSISANTFADTQYF	TGTGCCAGTAGTATTTCTGCTAATACTTTCGCAGATACGCAGTATTTT
15	many	TRBV14	TRBJ1-3	.	CASSYTDFGGNTIYF	TGTGCCAGCAGCTACACAGATTTCGGTGGAAACACCATATATTTT
16	many	TRBV9	TRBJ2-5	TRBD1	CASSPQQGGFLETQYF	TGTGCCAGCAGCCCTCAACAGGGGGGTTTTTTAGAGACCCAGTACTTC
13	.	TRBV5-1	TRBJ2-3	.	CASSLADTDTQYF	TGCGCCAGCAGCTTGGCAGACACAGATACGCAGTATTTT
12	.	TRBV20-1	TRBJ2-1	TRBD1	CSALAQGAEQFF	TGCAGTGCTCTCGCACAGGGGGCAGAGCAGTTCTTC
14	many	TRBV7-2	TRBJ2-5	TRBD1	CASSPRTGSETQYF	TGTGCCAGCAGCCCTCGGACAGGGTCAGAGACCCAGTACTTC
14	many	TRBV3-1	TRBJ2-7	TRBD2	CASSQVPSGSEQYF	TGTGCCAGCAGCCAAGTCCCTAGCGGTTCCGAGCAGTACTTC
17	.	TRBV24-1	TRBJ2-2	.	CATSASTRGREYGELFF	TGTGCCACCAGTGCCAGCACGCGGGGTAGGGAGTACGGGGAGCTGTTTTTT
16	.	TRBV30	TRBJ1-2	.	CAWSIGMGITNYGYTF	TGTGCCTGGAGTATCGGGATGGGGATCACTAACTATGGCTACACCTTC
13	.	TRBV7-3	TRBJ2-1	.	CASSFAGRNEQFF	TGTGCCAGCAGCTTCGCGGGACGCAATGAGCAGTTCTTC
14	.	TRBV2	TRBJ2-3	.	CASRRTTETDTQYF	TGTGCCAGCAGGAGGACTACGGAGACAGATACGCAGTATTTT
13	.	TRBV25-1	TRBJ1-2	TRBD1	CASRETGVSGHTF	TGTGCCAGCAGAGAGACAGGGGTTTCTGGCCACACCTTC
15	.	TRBV5-8	TRBJ1-2	.	CASSLSSGAYYGYTF	TGTGCCAGCAGCTTGTCGTCAGGGGCCTACTATGGCTACACCTTC
13	.	TRBV20-1	TRBJ2-7	.	CSATTTGTWEQYF	TGCAGTGCCACAACAACCGGGACATGGGAGCAGTACTTC
11	many	TRBV6-6	TRBJ2-1	.	CASSYNNEQFF	TGTGCCAGCAGTTACAACAATGAGCAGTTCTTC
15	.	TRBV24-1	TRBJ1-1	.	CATSTVSEGGTEAFF	TGTGCCACCAGTACGGTGAGCGAAGGAGGCACTGAAGCTTTCTTT
12	.	TRBV29-1	TRBJ2-3	.	CSIGVLTDTQYF	TGCAGCATAGGGGTGCTCACAGATACGCAGTATTTT
15	.	TRBV24-1	TRBJ2-2	TRBD1	CATSDLGQGAGELFF	TGTGCCACCAGTGATTTGGGGCAGGGGGCCGGGGAGCTGTTTTTT
14	once	TRBV15	TRBJ2-7	.	CATSSQLGSYEQYF	TGTGCCACCAGCAGCCAACTGGGGTCCTACGAGCAGTACTTC
14	.	TRBV29-1	TRBJ2-7	.	CSVAQAPGAYEQYF	TGCAGCGTTGCCCAGGCTCCTGGAGCCTACGAGCAGTACTTC
15	few	TRBV11-3	TRBJ1-3	.	CASSFGRGPGNTIYF	TGTGCCAGCAGCTTCGGCAGGGGACCTGGAAACACCATATATTTT